This passage covers 28 T cell receptor beta chains from one sample sequenced in a study of siplizumab effects on memory and regulatory T cells. Libraries were prepared by immunoSEQ multiplex PCR; TCRdb keeps only in-frame clonotypes and omits some of them. The table has about 72,000 clones, 91% seen once. Sequenced sample: CD8+ T cells sorted from blood. All receptors come from a human donor in good health.

The chain uses TRBV19 and TRBJ1-4; 8 bases align to TRBD1. V shed 3 bases, J shed 9 bases, and the junction held 6 bases outside the gene matches. Germline V gives CDR1 LNHDA, CDR2 SQIVND (reference sequence). CDR3 length: 14 residues. CDR3 sequence reads: CASSIPGQGKKLFF. As DNA, the CDR3 is TGTGCCAGTAGTATTCCCGGACAGGGTAAAAAACTGTTTTTT.

The chain joins TRBV4-1 to TRBJ2-1, with 14 bases that match TRBD2. Trimming cost V 3 bases and J 1 base; bases outside gene matches: 14. The CDR3 has 21 residues. The germline V gene has CDR1 MGHRA and CDR2 YSYEKL. The CDR3 here is CASSQAPGLAGGPGSYNEQFF. Here the CDR3 DNA reads TGCGCCAGCAGCCAGGCCCCAGGACTAGCGGGAGGCCCCGGTTCCTACAATGAGCAGTTCTTC.

This chain uses TRBV6-5 with TRBJ2-4; possible D gene TRBD2, 5 bases. This CDR3 comprises 14 residues. V lost 5 bases, J lost 0 bases, and 8 bases lay in between. Germline V gene data show CDR1 as MNHEY and CDR2 as SVGAGI. The CDR3 region is CASSDGLAKNIQYF. The CDR3 nucleotides read TGTGCCAGCAGTGATGGACTAGCCAAAAACATTCAGTACTTC.

The chain joins TRBV27 to TRBJ1-1; TRBD1 is a possible D gene (6 bases). The V end was cut by 5 bases, the J end by 0 bases, with 10 bases between. CDR1 is MNHEY and CDR2 is SMNVEV in the germline V gene (reference sequence). The CDR3 spans 14 residues. This CDR3 is CASSPGTLNTEAFF. The CDR3 coding sequence is TGTGCCAGCAGTCCAGGGACATTGAACACTGAAGCTTTCTTT.

The chain employs TRBV10-3 and TRBJ2-7, with a tentative D call TRBD1 (5 bases). Germline V gene lookup returns CDR1 ENHRY and CDR2 SYGVKD. The CDR3 contains 16 residues. Trimming took off 2 bases at V and 6 bases at J, with 20 bases between the two ends. The CDR3 DNA reads TGTGCCATCAGTGAGGGGCAGGGTTTAATAAATTCCGAGCAGTACTTC. Amino acids: CAISEGQGLINSEQYF.

V is TRBV27 and J is TRBJ2-7; no clear D gene. This CDR3 has 13 amino acids. Germline loops: CDR1 MNHEY, CDR2 SMNVEV (reference sequence). V gave up 2 bases and J gave up 0 bases, with 5 bases separating them. This chain's CDR3 is CASSLAASYEQYF. CDR3 DNA sequence: TGTGCCAGCAGTTTAGCTGCCTCCTACGAGCAGTACTTC.

V is TRBV27 and J is TRBJ1-3, with D perhaps matching TRBD1 (6 bases). Deletions cut 5 bases from V and 0 bases from J, with 14 bases between. CDR1 is MNHEY, CDR2 SMNVEV, per germline (reference sequence). The CDR3 extends over 16 amino acids. CDR3 in DNA: TGTGCCAGCAGTCTACTGCCAGGGGCCTCTGGAAACACCATATATTTT. This translates into CASSLLPGASGNTIYF.

The chain joins TRBV5-1 to TRBJ2-7, with 8 bases lining up with TRBD1. J was trimmed by 7 bases and V by 2 bases; bases with no gene match: 5. Germline V gives CDR1 SGHRS, CDR2 YFSETQ. The CDR3 contains 13 residues. CDR3 region: CASSLGQGWEQYF. The CDR3, as DNA: TGCGCCAGCAGCTTAGGACAGGGATGGGAGCAGTACTTC.

V usage is TRBV6-4 and J usage is TRBJ2-7; TRBD2 aligns across 9 bases. V was pared by 3 bases and J by 3 bases, with 3 bases of the junction left unmatched. CDR1 and CDR2 from the germline V gene are MRHNA and SNTAGT. This CDR3 has 14 amino acids. CDR3 in amino acids: CASSESSGDYEQYF. Written as DNA, the CDR3 is TGTGCCAGCAGTGAGTCTAGCGGGGACTACGAGCAGTACTTC.

The rearrangement joins TRBV11-2 to TRBJ2-1; D remains unclear. This CDR3 has 13 amino acids. Deletions cut 8 bases from V and 4 bases from J, with 12 bases between. Germline values: CDR1 SGHAT, CDR2 FQNNGV. CDR3 residues: CASLRSGYNEQFF. Here the CDR3 DNA reads TGTGCCAGCCTCCGCTCCGGGTACAATGAGCAGTTCTTC.

The chain has TRBV19 and TRBJ1-1; TRBD1 might be the D (5 bases). V lost 3 bases to trimming and J lost 1 base, with 6 bases between them. Germline V gene lookup returns CDR1 LNHDA and CDR2 SQIVND (reference sequence). The CDR3 covers 13 residues. CDR3 loop: CASSMGGNTEAFF. CDR3 in DNA: TGTGCCAGTAGTATGGGGGGGAACACTGAAGCTTTCTTT.

V gene TRBV7-6 combines with J gene TRBJ2-7; 8 nucleotides match TRBD2. V lost 2 bases and J lost 5; bases outside the gene matches: 5. Germline values: CDR1 SGHVS, CDR2 FNYEAQ. The CDR3 runs 14 residues. CDR3 coding DNA: TGTGCCAGCAGCTTATTTGCGGGGGGAAACGAGCAGTACTTC. Its protein product is CASSLFAGGNEQYF.

The chain recombines TRBV29-1 with TRBJ2-2; D uncertain. CDR3 length equals 15 residues. The germline gives CDR1 SQVTM, CDR2 ANQGSEA. Trimming removed 3 bases at V and 2 bases at J, with 13 bases between. This chain's CDR3 is CSVEDACSNTGELFF. The CDR3 DNA reads TGCAGCGTTGAGGACGCCTGCTCAAACACCGGGGAGCTGTTTTTT.

V usage is TRBV10-2 and J usage is TRBJ2-3, with a tentative D call TRBD1 (5 bases). Germline assignment: CDR1 WSHSY and CDR2 SAAADI. V was shortened by 6 bases and J by 2 bases, with 18 bases between the two germline ends. This CDR3 is 16 amino acids long. The CDR3 nucleotides read TGCGCCAGCAGGGACATCGCTGCCCGCCTCACAGATACGCAGTATTTT. It translates to CASRDIAARLTDTQYF.

The CDR3 DNA follows: TGTGCCAGCAGCCCAGTGACCGGGACAGGGTACTATGGCTACACCTTC. As protein: CASSPVTGTGYYGYTF. The chain links TRBV6-9 to TRBJ1-2, with 9 bases matching TRBD1. In germline, CDR1 is MNHGY, CDR2 SVAAGI. The CDR3 runs to 16 residues. With 6 bases clipped from V and 3 bases from J, the junction kept 11 bases outside the gene matches.

The chain uses TRBV6-1 and TRBJ1-4; D is unresolved. V was shortened by 3 bases and J by 6 bases, with 5 bases between the two germline ends. Germline CDR1 and CDR2: MNHNS and SASEGT. This CDR3 is built from 12 residues. The CDR3 DNA reads TGTGCCAGCAGTGATGGGTATGAAAAACTGTTTTTT. The encoded protein is CASSDGYEKLFF.

This chain joins TRBV7-9 and TRBJ2-2; D remains unclear. The germline gives CDR1 SEHNR, CDR2 FQNEAQ (reference sequence). The CDR3 runs to 15 residues. V lost 5 bases and J 3 bases, leaving 13 bases between the germline ends. The CDR3: CASSPHQPYTGELFF. The CDR3 bases are TGTGCCAGCAGCCCACATCAACCGTACACCGGGGAGCTGTTTTTT.

The gene calls are TRBV6-5 and TRBJ1-1; D unresolved. The germline CDR1 and CDR2 sequences are MNHEY and SVGAGI. The V and J ends lost 5 bases and 1 base respectively, with 8 bases between them. The CDR3 has 13 amino acids. CDR3 amino acids: CASSGSENTEAFF. The CDR3 region has the DNA TGTGCCAGCAGTGGATCCGAGAACACTGAAGCTTTCTTT.

Turning to this clone: One end of the junction is discordant with germline, which a read error may explain. The chain uses TRBV7-7 and TRBJ2-5; D not resolved. The CDR3 has 14 residues. Per germline, CDR1 SSHAT and CDR2 FNYEAQ (reference sequence). The CDR3 nucleotides are TGTGCTAGCAGCTTAGGCAAGTTCGGAGAGACCCAGTACTTC. It is translated as CASSLGKFGETQYF.

The V and J genes are TRBV2 and TRBJ2-7; the D is unclear. The V and J ends lost 4 bases and 0 bases respectively, with 13 bases between them. The CDR3 contains 15 residues. Germline V gene data show CDR1 as SNHLY and CDR2 as FYNNEI. The CDR3 bases are TGTGCCAGCAGTGTATCCCTCCAGAGCTCCTACGAGCAGTACTTC. Its protein is CASSVSLQSSYEQYF.

The rearrangement links TRBV25-1 to TRBJ1-1; 7 nucleotides match TRBD1. CDR1 is MGHDK, CDR2 SYGVNS, per germline. Trimming took 5 bases from V and 2 from J; bases not matched to a gene: 8. There are 15 residues in the CDR3. The CDR3 reads CASSWTGTVNTEAFF. The CDR3 DNA sequence: TGTGCCAGCAGTTGGACCGGGACAGTAAACACTGAAGCTTTCTTT.

This clone is medium-sized. CDR3 residues: CASKSGTLSYEQYF. The CDR3 region has the DNA TGCGCCAGCAAGAGCGGCACCCTCTCCTACGAGCAGTACTTC. This sequence joins TRBV4-1 and TRBJ2-7; D is possibly TRBD2 (5 bases). V dropped 7 bases and J dropped 0 bases, with 13 bases sitting between them. CDR1 and CDR2 from the germline V gene are MGHRA and YSYEKL. The CDR3 loop spans 14 amino acids.

V is TRBV6-1 and J is TRBJ2-2; D gene unclear. Germline-derived CDR1 and CDR2 are MNHNS and SASEGT. Trimming took 0 bases from V and 5 from J, leaving 7 bases between them. This CDR3 region has 14 residues. CDR3 sequence (DNA): TGTGCCAGCAGTGAAGCCTGGCGAACCGGGGAGCTGTTTTTT. Translation gives CASSEAWRTGELFF.

This rearrangement joins TRBV7-3 to TRBJ2-7; no clear D. The germline V and J ends were trimmed by 0 bases and 6 bases, with 9 bases remaining between them. The CDR3 covers 13 residues. Germline V CDR1 and CDR2: SGHTA, FQGTGA. The CDR3 loop is CASSLTIIREQYF. The CDR3 DNA follows: TGTGCCAGCAGCTTAACCATTATCCGCGAGCAGTACTTC.

The chain combines TRBV19 with TRBJ1-5; tentatively, D is TRBD1 (6 bases). There are 15 residues in the CDR3. Germline V CDR1 and CDR2: LNHDA, SQIVND (reference sequence). Trimming shortened V by 7 bases and J by 1 base, and 14 bases separated the two germline ends. The DNA for the CDR3 is TGTGCCAGTACCCCTCAGGGGATCAGCAATCAGCCCCAGCATTTT. Translating it yields CASTPQGISNQPQHF.

This chain uses TRBV14 with TRBJ1-1; a possible D gene is TRBD1 (5 bases). The CDR3 length is 12 residues. Trimming pared 1 base from V and 8 bases from J, leaving 8 bases between. Per germline, CDR1 SGHDN and CDR2 FVKESK. Here the CDR3 reads CASSQGREEAFF. As DNA, the CDR3 is TGTGCCAGCAGCCAAGGCAGGGAAGAAGCTTTCTTT.

The chain couples TRBV27 to TRBJ1-6, with D maybe TRBD1 (6 bases). The germline CDR1 and CDR2 sequences are MNHEY and SMNVEV (reference sequence). This CDR3 has 14 amino acids. Trimming left V 6 bases short and J 6 bases short, with 12 bases between. The CDR3 DNA reads as TGTGCCAGCAGAATTACAGGGAGTAATTCACCCCTCCACTTT. Its protein is CASRITGSNSPLHF.

V and J are TRBV7-9 and TRBJ2-3; TRBD1 is a possible D gene (5 bases). Germline V lookup: CDR1 SEHNR, CDR2 FQNEAQ (reference sequence). The CDR3 has 14 residues. V gave up 6 bases and J gave up 4 bases, with 14 bases separating them. This CDR3 is CASRPTDKPDTQYF. CDR3 nucleotides: TGTGCCAGCAGACCTACGGACAAACCAGATACGCAGTATTTT.